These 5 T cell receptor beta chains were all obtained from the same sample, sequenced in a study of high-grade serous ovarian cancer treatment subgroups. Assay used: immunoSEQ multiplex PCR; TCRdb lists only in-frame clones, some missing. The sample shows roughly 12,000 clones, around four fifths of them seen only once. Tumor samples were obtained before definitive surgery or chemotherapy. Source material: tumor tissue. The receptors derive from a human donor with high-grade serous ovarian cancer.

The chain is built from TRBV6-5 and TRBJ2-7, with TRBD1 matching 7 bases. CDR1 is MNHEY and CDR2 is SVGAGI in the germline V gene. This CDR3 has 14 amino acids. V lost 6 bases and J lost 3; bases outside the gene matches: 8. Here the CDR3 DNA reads TGTGCCAGCAGCTCAACGACAGGGTTCTACGAGCAGTACTTC. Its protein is CASSSTTGFYEQYF.

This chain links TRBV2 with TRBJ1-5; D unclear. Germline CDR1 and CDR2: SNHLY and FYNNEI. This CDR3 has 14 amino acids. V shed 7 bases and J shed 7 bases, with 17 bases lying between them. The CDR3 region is CASNSRASAQPQHF. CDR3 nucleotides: TGTGCCAGCAACTCGAGGGCCTCTGCCCAGCCCCAGCATTTT.

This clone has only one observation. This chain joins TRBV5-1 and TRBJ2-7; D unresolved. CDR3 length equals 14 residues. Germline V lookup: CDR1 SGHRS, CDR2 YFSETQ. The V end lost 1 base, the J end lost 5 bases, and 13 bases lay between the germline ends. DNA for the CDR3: TGCGCCAGCAGCTTGAGTACTGGGTCGGACGAGCAGTACTTC. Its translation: CASSLSTGSDEQYF.

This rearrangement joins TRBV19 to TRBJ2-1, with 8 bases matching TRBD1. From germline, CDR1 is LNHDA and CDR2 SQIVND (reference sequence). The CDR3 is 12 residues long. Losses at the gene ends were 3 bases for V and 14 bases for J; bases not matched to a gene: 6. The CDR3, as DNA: TGTGCCAGTAGTATCCGGACAGGGCGGGAGTTCTTC. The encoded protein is CASSIRTGREFF.

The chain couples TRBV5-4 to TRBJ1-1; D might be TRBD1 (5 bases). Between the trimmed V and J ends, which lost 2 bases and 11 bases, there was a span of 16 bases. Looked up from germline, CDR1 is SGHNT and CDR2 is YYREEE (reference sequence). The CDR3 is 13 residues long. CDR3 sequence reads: CASSLGVESAAFF. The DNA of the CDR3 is TGTGCCAGCAGCTTAGGGGTTGAGTCCGCCGCTTTCTTT.